Given below is one T cell receptor (beta chain) in context. Its antigen is undetermined. The sample is drawn from a study of CD8 T cells in ankylosing spondylitis. Study-wide findings and caveats: Certain motif variants had earlier been reported in reactive arthritis synovial fluid and blood. Within matched ankylosing spondylitis synovial fluid, disease-linked clones were reportedly significantly enriched. Ankylosing spondylitis blood seemed to carry a telltale TCR beta motif made of several highly homologous variants.

V shed 4 bases and J shed 4 bases, with 10 bases lying between them. Germline CDR1 SGHRS, CDR2 YFSETQ. The CDR3 runs to 13 residues. Construction of TCR beta libraries was performed using quantitative 5'-RACE with molecular barcodes. Each CDR3 protein is one row after TCRdb ran MiXCR on the 5' RACE reads. The repertoire includes hundreds of thousands of distinct CDR3 sequences, roughly 27% of them detected once, and about 0.9% sits in the top ten. The clonotype was recovered from a male donor with ankylosing spondylitis. The chain recombines TRBV5-1 with TRBJ2-3, with D tentatively TRBD1 or TRBD2 (6 bases each). Input material: blood, either unsorted or a sorted T cell fraction (not recorded which). The CDR3 nucleotides are TGCGCCAGCAGCGGGGGGCCCCCAGATACGCAGTATTTT. Amino acid sequence: CASSGGPPDTQYF.